The T cell receptor (beta chain) described here comes from a study of blood T cell repertoires in COVID-19. Overall study: There were acute and convalescent COVID-19 samples, and they came from the United States, Italy and Spain.

Trimming took 2 bases from V and 3 from J; bases not matched to a gene: 10. The CDR3 has 18 residues. Germline V gene sequence: CDR1 SGHRS, CDR2 YFSETQ. Using immunoSEQ multiplex PCR, the repertoire was profiled, and TCRdb retains in-frame clones only, with some absent. The table shows around 250,000 clones, with about 87% occurring only once. The chain joins TRBV5-1 to TRBJ2-7; 14 bases are a match to TRBD2. Sequenced sample: PBMCs or T cells enriched from blood (not recorded which). The source is a woman aged 45-65 years who had recovered from COVID-19. CDR3 amino acids: CASSFTSGTSGSFYEQYF. The DNA of the CDR3 is TGCGCCAGCAGCTTTACTTCCGGGACTAGCGGGAGTTTCTACGAGCAGTACTTC.